This TCR beta chain was obtained from a study of cytomegalovirus exposure and HLA in healthy donors. As concerns this clone: Antigen unknown.

Samples came from healthy bone marrow donors. Study-wide results and caveats: Earlier analysis looked at TCR beta V segments, and most were productive about 90% or about 30% of the time. At a 0.05 false discovery rate, a later analysis found over 15,000 TCR beta sequences to be associated with HLA alleles.

With 60 Vbeta and 13 Jbeta primers, the PCR was carried out. The method was immunoSEQ multiplex PCR; TCRdb's version includes in-frame clones alone and lacks a portion of them. The table records 110,000 to 150,000 clones, 60% to 80% of them present only once. From germline, CDR1 is SNHLY and CDR2 FYNNEI. V lost 1 base to trimming and J lost 6 bases, with 15 bases between them. This CDR3 has 15 residues. The chain employs TRBV2 and TRBJ1-2; perhaps TRBD1 as D (5 bases). Input material: PBMCs. The TCR sequence derives from a woman aged 45 to 65 in good health and CMV-seronegative. The CDR3 region has the DNA TGTGCCAGCAGTGAAGGTGTGGGGCAGATAGATGGCTACACCTTC. Residues: CASSEGVGQIDGYTF.